These 24 T cell receptor beta chains came from one sample sequenced in a study of T cell repertoires and HLA-DP antigens (dated by TCRdb to the late 2010s). Library generation was performed with the immunoSEQ multiplex PCR assay. TCRdb re-hosts the immuneACCESS table, in-frame sequences only. Its copies lack some clones; in the studies checked, an unresolved V gene accounts for under half of them, and the cause for the rest is not known. Recorded for this sample are approximately 89,000 clones; about 89% of them occurred a single time. The ten top clones hold less than 2% of the sample. Their antigens remain unidentified. Sequenced material: CD4+ T cells from PBMCs. These receptors all come from a man between 50 and 59 years old in good health and CMV-seronegative.

This chain joins TRBV27 and TRBJ2-5; 7 bases map to TRBD1. Looked up from germline, CDR1 is MNHEY and CDR2 is SMNVEV (reference sequence). This CDR3 has 16 amino acids. Trimming removed 6 bases from V and 0 bases from J; junction bases left unmatched: 10. The CDR3: CASSRIPGQYQETQYF. The CDR3 DNA sequence: TGTGCCAGCAGCCGAATCCCGGGACAGTACCAAGAGACCCAGTACTTC.

The chain joins TRBV19 to TRBJ1-1, with D maybe TRBD1 (5 bases). Deletions cut 4 bases from V and 2 bases from J, with 8 bases between. Germline V CDR1 and CDR2: LNHDA, SQIVND (reference sequence). CDR3 length: 13 amino acids. The CDR3 sequence: CASSTQGNTEAFF. The CDR3 nucleotides are TGTGCCAGTAGTACCCAGGGTAACACTGAAGCTTTCTTT.

The chain combines TRBV30 with TRBJ1-3; D not resolved. This CDR3 spans 13 amino acids. Per germline, CDR1 GTSNPN and CDR2 SVGIG (reference sequence). V was trimmed by 1 base and J by 4 bases, leaving 8 bases between them. CDR3 nucleotide sequence: TGTGCCTGGAGTGGGCAGAGAGGAAACACCATATATTTT. It specifies CAWSGQRGNTIYF.

V usage is TRBV2 and J usage is TRBJ2-5; a weak D match, TRBD2 (6 bases). The germline V gene has CDR1 SNHLY and CDR2 FYNNEI. Deletions cut 5 bases from V and 1 base from J, with 14 bases between. The CDR3 covers 15 residues. The CDR3 region has the DNA TGTGCCAGCAGTCGACTAGTCTCGCCCCAAGAGACCCAGTACTTC. This codes for CASSRLVSPQETQYF.

This clone was seen only a few times. J is TRBJ2-1 and V is TRBV29-1, with 8 bases that match TRBD2. The V and J ends lost 5 bases and 6 bases, in that order; junction bases with no gene match: 9. CDR3 size: 14 residues. Germline lookup yields CDR1 SQVTM and CDR2 ANQGSEA. CDR3 amino acids: CSVYAGTSSNEQFF. As DNA, the CDR3 is TGCAGCGTTTACGCCGGGACTAGTTCCAATGAGCAGTTCTTC.

V gene TRBV18 combines with J gene TRBJ2-3; 10 bases align to TRBD2. Germline assignment: CDR1 KGHSH and CDR2 LQKENI. V was clipped by 0 bases and J by 0 bases; unmatched bases: 0. This CDR3 contains 16 residues. The CDR3 sequence: CASSPPTSGSTDTQYF. CDR3 DNA sequence: TGTGCCAGCTCACCACCGACTAGCGGGAGCACAGATACGCAGTATTTT.

The rearrangement joins TRBV11-3 to TRBJ2-2; a possible D gene is TRBD2 (5 bases). The CDR3 is 13 residues long. Trimming removed 4 bases from V and 6 bases from J, with 9 bases in between. Germline assignment: CDR1 SGHNT and CDR2 YENEEA. For the CDR3, the DNA is TGTGCCAGCAGCTCCACGCGGGCCGGGGAGCTGTTTTTT. As protein: CASSSTRAGELFF.

J is TRBJ1-3 and V is TRBV4-2; D call uncertain. Trimming removed 0 bases from V and 0 bases from J, with 6 bases in between. Germline-derived CDR1 and CDR2 are LGHNA and YNFKEQ. The CDR3 loop spans 15 amino acids. The CDR3 sequence: CASSQEQNSGNTIYF. The CDR3 DNA follows: TGTGCCAGCAGCCAAGAACAGAACTCTGGAAACACCATATATTTT.

This rearrangement joins TRBV19 to TRBJ1-1, with a tentative D call TRBD1 (5 bases). The V gene's germline CDR1 is LNHDA and CDR2 SQIVND (reference sequence). The CDR3 sequence is 14 residues long. Trimming took off 3 bases at V and 8 bases at J, with 16 bases between the two ends. The CDR3 DNA sequence: TGTGCCAGTAGTATCCTCAGGGACTTCGGAGAAGCTTTCTTT. It is translated as CASSILRDFGEAFF.

As to this clone: An end of the junction differs from the germline gene, which may be a read error. The chain is built from TRBV7-7 and TRBJ2-2; D could derive from TRBD1 or TRBD2 (6 bases each). The CDR3 is 13 amino acids. Germline V CDR1 and CDR2: SSHAT, FNYEAQ (reference sequence). The CDR3 region is CASSSGAHGELFF. The CDR3 nucleotides read TGTGCTAGCAGCTCGGGGGCCCACGGGGAGCTGTTTTTT.

The rearrangement joins TRBV9 to TRBJ1-1; 7 bases line up with TRBD1. This CDR3 contains 14 residues. After removal of 4 bases from V and 1 base from J, the junction contained 4 bases not matched to a gene. The germline CDR1 and CDR2 sequences are SGDLS and YYNGEE. The CDR3, as DNA: TGTGCCAGCAGCCCACAGGGGCCGAACACTGAAGCTTTCTTT. Translating gives CASSPQGPNTEAFF.

This rearrangement joins TRBV19 to TRBJ2-5; 13 positions agree with TRBD2. J lost 5 bases, V lost 5 bases, and 5 bases had no gene match. The CDR3 consists of 15 residues. CDR1 is LNHDA, CDR2 SQIVND, per germline (reference sequence). CDR3 DNA: TGTGCCAGTAGTCAGAGGACTAGCGGGAGTGAGACCCAGTACTTC. This codes for CASSQRTSGSETQYF.

The gene calls are TRBV12-5 and TRBJ1-4; D not resolved. The CDR3 runs to 17 residues. CDR1 LGHNT and CDR2 FRNRAP come from the germline V gene. V lost 0 bases and J lost 0, with 11 bases in between. The CDR3 sequence: CASGLVPGTATNEKLFF. As DNA, the CDR3 is TGTGCTAGTGGTTTGGTACCCGGTACAGCAACTAATGAAAAACTGTTTTTT.

The J gene is TRBJ2-7, the V gene TRBV19; D gene uncertain. V shed 1 base and J shed 7 bases, with 14 bases lying between them. The CDR3 contains 14 residues. Germline V lookup: CDR1 LNHDA, CDR2 SQIVND (reference sequence). The CDR3: CASSIVPPPAEQYF. DNA of the CDR3: TGTGCCAGTAGTATAGTACCGCCCCCGGCAGAGCAGTACTTC.

This clone is a singleton in its sample. This chain connects TRBV4-3 to TRBJ2-7; D is unresolved. Germline V lookup: CDR1 LGHNA, CDR2 YSLEER. Trimming took 1 base from V and 7 from J, leaving 11 bases between them. This CDR3 is 13 amino acids long. The CDR3 nucleotides are TGCGCCAGCAGCCAAGTCTTAGAAGGTGAGCAGTACTTC. This gives the protein CASSQVLEGEQYF.

This rearrangement joins TRBV28 to TRBJ1-2; D gene uncertain. This CDR3 spans 13 amino acids. Germline V gene sequence: CDR1 MDHEN, CDR2 SYDVKM. The V end was cut by 2 bases, the J end by 1 base, with 5 bases between. The CDR3 sequence is CASSLGFNYGYTF. As DNA, the CDR3 is TGTGCCAGCAGTTTAGGGTTTAACTATGGCTACACCTTC.

The chain recombines TRBV29-1 with TRBJ1-5; D gene uncertain. The V gene's germline CDR1 is SQVTM and CDR2 ANQGSEA. V was clipped by 1 base and J by 3 bases, with 4 bases between them. The CDR3 has 12 amino acids. The CDR3 region is CSVEGSNQPQHF. CDR3 DNA sequence: TGCAGCGTTGAAGGGTCCAATCAGCCCCAGCATTTT.

This chain connects TRBV5-1 to TRBJ2-5, with TRBD1 identical over 8 bases. Losses at the gene ends were 7 bases for V and 5 bases for J; bases not matched to a gene: 10. The CDR3 is 14 amino acids. Per germline, CDR1 SGHRS and CDR2 YFSETQ. Written as DNA, the CDR3 is TGCGCCAGCTCACCAGGGGGCGGAAGGGAGACCCAGTACTTC. Protein sequence: CASSPGGGRETQYF.

J is TRBJ1-2 and V is TRBV27, with 7 bases fitting TRBD1. This CDR3 is built from 13 residues. Germline lookup yields CDR1 MNHEY and CDR2 SMNVEV (reference sequence). V lost 7 bases and J lost 7; bases outside the gene matches: 9. The CDR3 reads CASTQRQGLGYTF. In DNA, the CDR3 is TGTGCCAGCACCCAAAGACAGGGACTTGGCTACACCTTC.

The chain employs TRBV18 and TRBJ2-5; a weak D match, TRBD1 (6 bases). CDR3 length: 17 residues. The germline V gene has CDR1 KGHSH and CDR2 LQKENI. V lost 0 bases to trimming and J lost 4 bases, with 18 bases between them. CDR3 nucleotide sequence: TGTGCCAGCTCACCACCGGGGGCATACAGGGTAGGAGAGACCCAGTACTTC. This encodes CASSPPGAYRVGETQYF.

The genes are TRBV5-4 and TRBJ2-3; tentative D call: TRBD2 (6 bases). Germline loops: CDR1 SGHNT, CDR2 YYREEE (reference sequence). Trimming pared 3 bases from V and 0 bases from J, leaving 14 bases between. This CDR3 has 16 amino acids. The DNA of the CDR3 is TGTGCCAGCAGCTCCAGGCGGGAAACGAGCACAGATACGCAGTATTTT. Amino acids: CASSSRRETSTDTQYF. The whole variable domain, filled in from reference TRBV5-4 and TRBJ2-3, reads ETGVTQSPTHLIKTRGQQVTLRCSSQSGHNTVSWYQQALGQGPQFIFQYYREEENGRGNFPPRFSGLQFPNYSSELNVNALELDDSALYLCASSSRRETSTDTQYFGPGTRLTVL.

The chain combines TRBV6-5 with TRBJ1-1, with D perhaps TRBD1 (5 bases). Germline V gene data show CDR1 as MNHEY and CDR2 as SVGAGI. V shed 6 bases and J shed 4 bases, with 18 bases lying between them. This CDR3 region has 15 residues. CDR3 coding DNA: TGTGCCAGCAGAAGTGTCTCTCAGGGTGGCACTGAAGCTTTCTTT. Its translation is CASRSVSQGGTEAFF.

The rearrangement joins TRBV10-2 to TRBJ1-1, with D tentatively TRBD1 (6 bases). With 3 bases removed from V and 5 bases from J, the gap between germline ends came to 10 bases. Germline CDR1 WSHSY, CDR2 SAAADI. The length of the CDR3 is 13 residues. The chain's CDR3 is CASSDNRVTEAFF. CDR3 DNA sequence: TGCGCCAGCAGTGACAACAGGGTGACTGAAGCTTTCTTT.

This chain joins TRBV6-5 and TRBJ2-7; 13 positions agree with TRBD2. Trimming cost V 6 bases and J 5 bases; bases outside gene matches: 7. CDR1 is MNHEY and CDR2 is SVGAGI in the germline V gene. This CDR3 comprises 15 residues. The CDR3 region is CASSYRTSGSNEQYF. The CDR3 DNA reads as TGTGCCAGCAGCTATAGGACTAGCGGGAGCAACGAGCAGTACTTC.